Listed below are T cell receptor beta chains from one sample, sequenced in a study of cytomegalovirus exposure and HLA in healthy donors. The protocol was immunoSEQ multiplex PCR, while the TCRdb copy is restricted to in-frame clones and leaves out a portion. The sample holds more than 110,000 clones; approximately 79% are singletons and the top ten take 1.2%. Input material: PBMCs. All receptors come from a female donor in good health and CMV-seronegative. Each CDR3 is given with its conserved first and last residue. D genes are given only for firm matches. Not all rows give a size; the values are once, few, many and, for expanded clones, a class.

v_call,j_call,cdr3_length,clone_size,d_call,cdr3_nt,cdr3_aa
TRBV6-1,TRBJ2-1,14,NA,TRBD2,TGTGCCAGCAGTGGGACCGGGGGGGCCAATGAGCAGTTCTTC,CASSGTGGANEQFF
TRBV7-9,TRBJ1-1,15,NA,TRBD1,TGTGCCAGCAGCTTCGGACAGGGTGCGAGGACTGAAGCTTTCTTT,CASSFGQGARTEAFF
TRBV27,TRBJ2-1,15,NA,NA,TGTGCCAGCTCTCCTGGGGTACTAGAGGTAATTGAGCAGTTCTTC,CASSPGVLEVIEQFF
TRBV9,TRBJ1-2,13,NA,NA,TGTGCCAGCAGCGTACCGGACAGCTATGGCTACACCTTC,CASSVPDSYGYTF
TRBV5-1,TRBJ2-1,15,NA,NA,TGCGCCAGCAGCTTGGAGACTCCGGGTTACAATGAGCAGTTCTTC,CASSLETPGYNEQFF
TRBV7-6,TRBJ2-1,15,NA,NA,TGTGCCAGCAGCTTAGTCATGGACTCTTACAATGAGCAGTTCTTC,CASSLVMDSYNEQFF
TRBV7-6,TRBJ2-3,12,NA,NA,TGTGCCAGCAGCCTGTACACAGATACGCAGTATTTT,CASSLYTDTQYF
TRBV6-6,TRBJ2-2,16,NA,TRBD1,TGTGCCAGCAGTTACTTCAAGGGGGCGCGGACCGGGGAGCTGTTTTTT,CASSYFKGARTGELFF
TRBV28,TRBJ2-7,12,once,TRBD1,TGTGCCAGCAACTCAGGGGGCTACGAGCAGTACTTC,CASNSGGYEQYF
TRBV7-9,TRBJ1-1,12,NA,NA,TGTGCCAGCAGCTTAATAGGGGAAGAAGCTTTCTTT,CASSLIGEEAFF
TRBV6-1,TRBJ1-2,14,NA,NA,TGTGCCAGCAGCCCCGAACAGGGAAATTATGGCTACACCTTC,CASSPEQGNYGYTF
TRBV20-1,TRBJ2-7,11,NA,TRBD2,TGCAGTGCCCAGCGGGGGAACGAGCAGTACTTC,CSAQRGNEQYF
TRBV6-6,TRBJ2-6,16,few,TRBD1,TGTGCCAGCAGTCCGACAGGGCCTCAAGGGGCCAACGTCCTGACTTTC,CASSPTGPQGANVLTF
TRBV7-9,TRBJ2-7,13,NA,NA,TGTGCCAGCAGCCCAAGCGGCGGGGCCGAGCAGTACTTC,CASSPSGGAEQYF
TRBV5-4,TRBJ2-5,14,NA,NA,TGTGCCAGCAGCTGGGGTGGGGGGGCGGAGACCCAGTACTTC,CASSWGGGAETQYF
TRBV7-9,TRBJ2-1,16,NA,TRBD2,TGTGCCAGCATCCCCGAGGCGGGAGGGCCGATGAATGAGCAGTTCTTC,CASIPEAGGPMNEQFF
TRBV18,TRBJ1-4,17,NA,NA,TGTGCCAGCTCACCTTTCGGTACAGCTTCAACTAATGAAAAACTGTTTTTT,CASSPFGTASTNEKLFF
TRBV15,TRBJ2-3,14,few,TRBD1,TGTGCCACCAGAGCGGACAGGGGCACAGATACGCAGTATTTT,CATRADRGTDTQYF
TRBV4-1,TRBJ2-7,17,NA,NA,TGCGCCAGCAGCCAAGATGGGAACCGACTAGGAACCTACGAGCAGTACTTC,CASSQDGNRLGTYEQYF